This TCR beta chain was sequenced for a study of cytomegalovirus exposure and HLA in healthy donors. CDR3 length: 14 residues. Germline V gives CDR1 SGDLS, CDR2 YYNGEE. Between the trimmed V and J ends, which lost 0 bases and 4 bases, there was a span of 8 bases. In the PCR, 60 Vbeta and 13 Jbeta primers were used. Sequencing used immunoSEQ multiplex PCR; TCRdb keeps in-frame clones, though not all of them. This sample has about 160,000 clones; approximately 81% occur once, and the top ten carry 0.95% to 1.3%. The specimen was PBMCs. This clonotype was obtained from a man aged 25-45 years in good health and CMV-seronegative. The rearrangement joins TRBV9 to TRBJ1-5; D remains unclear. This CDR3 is CASSVGQTNQPQHF. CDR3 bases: TGTGCCAGCAGCGTAGGGCAGACTAATCAGCCCCAGCATTTT.